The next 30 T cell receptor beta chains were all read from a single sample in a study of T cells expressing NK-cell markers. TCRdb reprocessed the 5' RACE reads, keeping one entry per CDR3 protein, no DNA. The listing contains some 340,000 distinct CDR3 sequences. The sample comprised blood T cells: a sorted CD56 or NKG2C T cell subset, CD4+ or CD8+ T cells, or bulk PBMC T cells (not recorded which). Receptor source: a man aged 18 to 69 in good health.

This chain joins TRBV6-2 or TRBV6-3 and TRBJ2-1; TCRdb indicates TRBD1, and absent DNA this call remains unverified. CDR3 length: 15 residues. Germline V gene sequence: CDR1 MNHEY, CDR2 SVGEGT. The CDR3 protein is CASRRTGTGYNEQFF.

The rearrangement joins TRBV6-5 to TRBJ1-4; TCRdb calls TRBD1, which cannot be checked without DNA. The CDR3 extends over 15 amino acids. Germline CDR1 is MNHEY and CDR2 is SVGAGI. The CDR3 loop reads CASSYGDRGDEKLFF.

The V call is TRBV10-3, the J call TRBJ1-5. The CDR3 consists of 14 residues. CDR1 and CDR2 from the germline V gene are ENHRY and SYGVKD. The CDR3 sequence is CAISEKGSDQPQHF.

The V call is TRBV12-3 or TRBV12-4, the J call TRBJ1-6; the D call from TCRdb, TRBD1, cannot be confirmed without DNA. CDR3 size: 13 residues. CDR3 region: CASSSTGGTPLHF.

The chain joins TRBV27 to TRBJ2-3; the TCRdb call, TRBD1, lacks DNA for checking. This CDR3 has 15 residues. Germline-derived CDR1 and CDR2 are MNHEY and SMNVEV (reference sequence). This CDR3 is CASSLMGAGGYTQYF.

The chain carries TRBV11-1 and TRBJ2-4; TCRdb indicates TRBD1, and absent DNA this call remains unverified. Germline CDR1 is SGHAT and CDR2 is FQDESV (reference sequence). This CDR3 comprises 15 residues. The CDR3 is CASSTTGGAKNIQYF.

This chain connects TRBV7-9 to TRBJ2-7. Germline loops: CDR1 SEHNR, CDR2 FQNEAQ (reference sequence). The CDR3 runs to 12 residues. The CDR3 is CASSLVGYEQYF.

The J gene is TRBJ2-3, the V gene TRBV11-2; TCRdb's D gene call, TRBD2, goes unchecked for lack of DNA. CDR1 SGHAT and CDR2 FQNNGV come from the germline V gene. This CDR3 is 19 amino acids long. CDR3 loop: CASSQTTGPSNTSTDTQYF.

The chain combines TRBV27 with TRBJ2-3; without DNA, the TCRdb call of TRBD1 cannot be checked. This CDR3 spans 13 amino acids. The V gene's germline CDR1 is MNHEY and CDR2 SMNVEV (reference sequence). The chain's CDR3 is CASSRAWGDTQYF.

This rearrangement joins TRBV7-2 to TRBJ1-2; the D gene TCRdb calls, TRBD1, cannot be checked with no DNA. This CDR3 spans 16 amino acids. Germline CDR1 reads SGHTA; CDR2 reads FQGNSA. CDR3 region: CASSPRGTARDYGYTF.

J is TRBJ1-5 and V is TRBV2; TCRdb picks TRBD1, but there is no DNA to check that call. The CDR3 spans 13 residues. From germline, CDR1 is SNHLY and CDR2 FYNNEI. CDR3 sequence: CASKPTGIQPQHF.

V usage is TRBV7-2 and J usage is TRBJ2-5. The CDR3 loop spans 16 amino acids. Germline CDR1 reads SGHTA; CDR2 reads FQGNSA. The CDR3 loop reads CASSLGTPIRQETQYF.

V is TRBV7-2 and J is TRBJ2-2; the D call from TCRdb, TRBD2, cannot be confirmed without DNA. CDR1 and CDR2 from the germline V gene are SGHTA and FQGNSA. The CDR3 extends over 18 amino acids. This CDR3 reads CASSLAGGGGAFTGELFF.

The CDR3 reads CASSYRRNQPQHF. The J gene is TRBJ1-5, the V gene TRBV6-2 or TRBV6-3. The V gene's germline CDR1 is MNHEY and CDR2 SVGEGT. The CDR3 is 13 amino acids.

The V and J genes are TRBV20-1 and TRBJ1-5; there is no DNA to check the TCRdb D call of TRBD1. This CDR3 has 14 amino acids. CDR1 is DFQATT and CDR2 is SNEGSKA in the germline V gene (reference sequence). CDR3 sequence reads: CSARGGRINQPQHF.

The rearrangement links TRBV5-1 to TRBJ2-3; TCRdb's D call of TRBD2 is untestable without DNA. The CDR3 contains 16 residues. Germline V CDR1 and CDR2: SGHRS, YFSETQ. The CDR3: CASSLEALATTDTQYF.

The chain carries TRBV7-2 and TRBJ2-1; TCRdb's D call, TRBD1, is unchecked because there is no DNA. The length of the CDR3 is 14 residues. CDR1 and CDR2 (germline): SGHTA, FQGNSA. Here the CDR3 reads CASSFGGGHNEQFF.

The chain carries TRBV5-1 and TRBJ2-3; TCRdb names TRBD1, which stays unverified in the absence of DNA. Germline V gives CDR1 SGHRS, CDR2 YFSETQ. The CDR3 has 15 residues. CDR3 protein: CASSSRQFSTDTQYF.

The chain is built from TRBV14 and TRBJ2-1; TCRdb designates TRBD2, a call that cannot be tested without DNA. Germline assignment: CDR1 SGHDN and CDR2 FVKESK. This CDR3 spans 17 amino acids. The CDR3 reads CASSRRGLAGGQNEQFF.

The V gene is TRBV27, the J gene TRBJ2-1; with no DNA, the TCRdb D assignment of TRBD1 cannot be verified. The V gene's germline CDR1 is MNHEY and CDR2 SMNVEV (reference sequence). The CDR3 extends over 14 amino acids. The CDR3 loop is CASSLWGESNEQFF.

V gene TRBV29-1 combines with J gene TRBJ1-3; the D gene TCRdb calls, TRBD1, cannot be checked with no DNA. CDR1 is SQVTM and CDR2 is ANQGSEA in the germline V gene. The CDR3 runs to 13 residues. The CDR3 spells CSVRTDSGNTIYF.

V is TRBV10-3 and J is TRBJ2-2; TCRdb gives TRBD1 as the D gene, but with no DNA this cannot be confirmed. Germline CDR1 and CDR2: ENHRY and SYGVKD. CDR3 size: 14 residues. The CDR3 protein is CAISPDSNTGELFF.

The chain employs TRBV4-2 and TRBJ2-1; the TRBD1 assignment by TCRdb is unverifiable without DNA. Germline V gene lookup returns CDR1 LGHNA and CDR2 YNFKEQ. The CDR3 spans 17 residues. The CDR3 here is CASSQDRGTSIHNEQFF.

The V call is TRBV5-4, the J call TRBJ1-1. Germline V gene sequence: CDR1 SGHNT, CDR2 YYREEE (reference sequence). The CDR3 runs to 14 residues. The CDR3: CASSRLWENTEAFF.

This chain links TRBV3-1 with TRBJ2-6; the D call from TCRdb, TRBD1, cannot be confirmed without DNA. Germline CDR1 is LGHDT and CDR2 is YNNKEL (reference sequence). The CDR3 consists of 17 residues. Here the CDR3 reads CASSFSNPGNGANVLTF.

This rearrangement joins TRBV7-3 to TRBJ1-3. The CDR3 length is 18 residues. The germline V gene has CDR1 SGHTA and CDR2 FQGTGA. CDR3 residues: CASSHTFGVWLSGNTIYF.

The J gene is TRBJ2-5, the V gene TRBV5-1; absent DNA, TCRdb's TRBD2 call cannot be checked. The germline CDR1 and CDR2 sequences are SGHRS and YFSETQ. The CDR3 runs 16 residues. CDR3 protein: CASRMSEVHSQETQYF. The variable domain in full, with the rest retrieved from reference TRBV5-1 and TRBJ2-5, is KAGVTQTPRYLIKTRGQQVTLSCSPISGHRSVSWYQQTPGQGLQFLFEYFSETQRNKGNFPGRFSGRQFSNSRSEMNVSTLELGDSALYLCASRMSEVHSQETQYFGPGTRLLVL.

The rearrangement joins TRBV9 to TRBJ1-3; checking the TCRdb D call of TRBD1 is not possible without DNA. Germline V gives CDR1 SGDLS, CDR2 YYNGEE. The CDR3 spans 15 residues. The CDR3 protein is CASSVQGISGNTIYF.

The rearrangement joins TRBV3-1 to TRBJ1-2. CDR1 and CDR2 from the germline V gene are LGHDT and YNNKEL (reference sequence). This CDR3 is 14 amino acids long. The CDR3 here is CASSHIHRDYGYTF.

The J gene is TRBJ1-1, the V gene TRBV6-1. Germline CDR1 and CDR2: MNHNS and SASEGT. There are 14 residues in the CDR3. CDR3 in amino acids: CASSRRRKDTEAFF.